These 14 T cell receptor beta chains share one sample of origin, sequenced in a study of blood T cell repertoires in COVID-19. The protocol was immunoSEQ multiplex PCR, while the TCRdb copy is restricted to in-frame clones and leaves out a portion. Here the sample spans approximately 270,000 clones, nearly 90% being singletons. Sequenced input: peripheral blood. The receptor set was obtained from a man between 18 and 35 years old with active or convalescent COVID-19.

The gene calls are TRBV4-2 and TRBJ2-1; 7 bases line up with TRBD2. CDR1 and CDR2 from the germline V gene are LGHNA and YNFKEQ. Losses at the gene ends were 4 bases for V and 9 bases for J; bases not matched to a gene: 9. The CDR3 is made up of 14 amino acids. The CDR3 DNA is TGTGCCAGCAGCCCTACGGTAGGGGAGGGTGAGCAGTTCTTC. Translated: CASSPTVGEGEQFF.

V is TRBV2 and J is TRBJ2-7; 8 bases agree with TRBD2. Germline V gene data show CDR1 as SNHLY and CDR2 as FYNNEI. This CDR3 spans 14 amino acids. V was clipped by 1 base and J by 2 bases; unmatched bases: 1. CDR3: CASSEGRGAYEQYF. The CDR3 nucleotides are TGTGCCAGCAGTGAAGGGCGGGGGGCCTACGAGCAGTACTTC.

This clone was seen more than once but under ten times. The chain couples TRBV7-3 to TRBJ2-5, with D perhaps matching TRBD1 (6 bases). The CDR3 has 12 residues. Germline V gives CDR1 SGHTA, CDR2 FQGTGA. V gave up 6 bases and J gave up 4 bases, with 9 bases separating them. The CDR3 is CASRSRGETQYF. The CDR3 DNA reads as TGTGCCAGCAGGTCCAGGGGAGAGACCCAGTACTTC. The full variable domain, with the rest looked up from reference TRBV7-3 and TRBJ2-5, is GAGVSQTPSNKVTEKGKYVELRCDPISGHTALYWYRQSLGQGPEFLIYFQGTGAADDSGLPNDRFFAVRPEGSVSTLKIQRTERGDSAVYLCASRSRGETQYFGPGTRLLVL.

The chain uses TRBV10-2 and TRBJ1-1, with 9 bases aligning to TRBD1. This CDR3 is built from 13 residues. V lost 8 bases, J lost 5 bases, and 6 bases stayed unmatched. Germline V gene sequence: CDR1 WSHSY, CDR2 SAAADI. The CDR3 coding sequence is TGCGCCAGCCAACAGGGGGCGATTACTGAAGCTTTCTTT. Protein product: CASQQGAITEAFF.

The rearrangement links TRBV9 to TRBJ1-2; D gene unclear. Germline CDR1 SGDLS, CDR2 YYNGEE. The CDR3 has 12 amino acids. V gave up 2 bases and J gave up 8 bases, with 10 bases separating them. CDR3 sequence reads: CASSVPRRGYTF. The CDR3 bases are TGTGCCAGCAGCGTTCCCAGGAGGGGCTACACCTTC.

V and J are TRBV2 and TRBJ1-5; 7 bases match TRBD1. The CDR3 has 13 amino acids. Germline V gene data show CDR1 as SNHLY and CDR2 as FYNNEI. Trimming took 9 bases from V and 3 from J; bases not matched to a gene: 5. This CDR3 is CASSGQINQPQHF. In DNA form, the CDR3 reads TGTGCCAGTTCGGGACAGATCAATCAGCCCCAGCATTTT.

The chain uses TRBV2 and TRBJ1-4, with D perhaps matching TRBD1 (5 bases). The CDR3 totals 13 residues. Per germline, CDR1 SNHLY and CDR2 FYNNEI. Trimming removed 6 bases from V and 7 bases from J, with 12 bases in between. The CDR3: CASRRQGVEKLFF. CDR3 bases: TGTGCCAGCAGAAGGCAGGGTGTTGAAAAACTGTTTTTT. Together with reference TRBV2 and TRBJ1-4, the CDR3 gives the full variable domain: EPEVTQTPSHQVTQMGQEVILRCVPISNHLYFYWYRQILGQKVEFLVSFYNNEISEKSEIFDDQFSVERPDGSNFTLKIRSTKLEDSAMYFCASRRQGVEKLFFGSGTQLSVL.

This clone was recorded once. The rearrangement joins TRBV7-2 to TRBJ2-3; 10 bases are shared with TRBD2. This CDR3 comprises 16 residues. After removal of 1 base from V and 4 bases from J, the junction contained 5 bases not matched to a gene. Germline V gene lookup returns CDR1 SGHTA and CDR2 FQGNSA. CDR3 loop: CASSLELAGWADTQYF. The DNA of the CDR3 is TGTGCCAGCAGCTTAGAACTAGCGGGATGGGCAGATACGCAGTATTTT.

J is TRBJ2-5 and V is TRBV27, with 9 bases that match TRBD1. V lost 8 bases and J lost 5; bases outside the gene matches: 9. Germline values: CDR1 MNHEY, CDR2 SMNVEV (reference sequence). This CDR3 is 14 amino acids long. CDR3 nucleotides: TGTGCCAGCTCCGTAAACAGGGGGCGGGAGACCCAGTACTTC. Protein sequence: CASSVNRGRETQYF.

The J gene is TRBJ2-2, the V gene TRBV9, with 8 positions matching TRBD1. V lost 3 bases and J lost 1; bases outside the gene matches: 11. This CDR3 region has 18 residues. CDR1 and CDR2 from the germline V gene are SGDLS and YYNGEE. The CDR3, as DNA: TGTGCCAGCAGCGGCGTACTTCTCGGGACAGGGAACACCGGGGAGCTGTTTTTT. Amino acids: CASSGVLLGTGNTGELFF.

This clone has just one count. This chain connects TRBV19 to TRBJ2-2, with 8 bases that match TRBD2. Germline assignment: CDR1 LNHDA and CDR2 SQIVND (reference sequence). The CDR3 loop spans 15 amino acids. V was pared by 4 bases and J by 7 bases, with 8 bases of the junction left unmatched. The CDR3 sequence is CASSSGGPLDGELFF. The CDR3 region has the DNA TGTGCCAGTAGTAGCGGGGGGCCCCTCGACGGGGAGCTGTTTTTT.

The chain has TRBV7-2 and TRBJ2-1; D is unclear. Per germline, CDR1 SGHTA and CDR2 FQGNSA. This CDR3 is built from 13 residues. Trimming stripped 3 bases from V and 4 bases from J, with 7 bases between. CDR3 loop: CASSFSQYNEQFF. Here the CDR3 DNA reads TGTGCCAGCAGCTTCTCACAGTACAATGAGCAGTTCTTC.

This clone has just a few counts. The rearrangement links TRBV4-2 to TRBJ1-2; possible D gene TRBD1, 6 bases. Germline V gene data show CDR1 as LGHNA and CDR2 as YNFKEQ. V lost 1 base and J lost 6, with 9 bases in between. The CDR3 loop spans 13 amino acids. The CDR3 DNA sequence: TGTGCCAGCAGCCAAGTAGCAGGGGATGGCTACACCTTC. Translating it yields CASSQVAGDGYTF.

The chain links TRBV18 to TRBJ1-1, with D tentatively TRBD1 (5 bases). This CDR3 has 14 residues. In germline, CDR1 is KGHSH, CDR2 LQKENI. The V gene lost 3 bases and the J gene lost 0 bases, with 8 bases spanning the gap. CDR3 protein: CASSPSTVNTEAFF. The CDR3 DNA is TGTGCCAGCTCACCCTCGACAGTGAACACTGAAGCTTTCTTT.